This TCR beta chain was obtained from a study of CXCR3-negative and CXCR3-positive naive CD8 T cells. Study-wide context: The study obtained 130 million to 150 million TRB reads, about 1.5 +/- 0.3 million per library.

UMI-labeled 5' RACE TRB cDNA libraries were prepared from the cells. TCRdb reprocessed the 5' RACE reads and keeps a single row for each CDR3 protein, giving no DNA. The listing records some 140,000 distinct CDR3 sequences. Overall study findings and caveats: Memory CD8+ T cell repertoires were far less diverse than both naive subsets. CXCR3-negative naive cells had less hydrophobic TRB CDR3s than did CXCR3-positive naive cells.

Researchers reported sorting every CD8+ T cell subset in triplicate, 300,000 cells per sort. Naive cells were sorted as CD45RO-, CCR7+, CD27+ and CD95-. As concerns this clonotype: Its antigen is unknown.

The CDR3 runs 14 residues. CDR1 is SQVTM and CDR2 is ANQGSEA in the germline V gene. The sequenced sample was naive CXCR3+ CD8+ T cells from blood. As for subset: CD45RO-CCR7+CD27+CD95- naive CD8+ T cells expressing CXCR3 (TNR3+). This chain connects TRBV29-1 to TRBJ1-4; TCRdb indicates TRBD1, and absent DNA this call remains unverified. The receptor was derived from a human donor in good health. Some clones in this sample may be carry-over from other donors' samples. The CDR3 here is CSTPGQGGNEKLFF.